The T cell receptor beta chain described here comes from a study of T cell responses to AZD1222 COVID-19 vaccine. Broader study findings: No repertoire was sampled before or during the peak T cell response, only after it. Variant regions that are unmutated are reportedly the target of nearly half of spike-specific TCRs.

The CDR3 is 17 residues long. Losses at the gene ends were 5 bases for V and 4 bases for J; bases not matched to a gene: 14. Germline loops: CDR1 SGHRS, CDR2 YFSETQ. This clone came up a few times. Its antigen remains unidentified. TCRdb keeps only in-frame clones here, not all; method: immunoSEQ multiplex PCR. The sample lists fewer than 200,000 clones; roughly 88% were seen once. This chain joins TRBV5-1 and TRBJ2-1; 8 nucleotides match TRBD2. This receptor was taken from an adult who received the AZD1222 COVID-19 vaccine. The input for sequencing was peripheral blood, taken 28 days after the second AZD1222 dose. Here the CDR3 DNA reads TGCGCCAGCAGTCTCGATACGACTAGCGCAACATACAATGAGCAGTTCTTC. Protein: CASSLDTTSATYNEQFF.